Listed here are 4 T cell receptor beta chains from one sample, sequenced in a study of post-analysis software for immune sequencing data. These receptors have no identified antigens. Points from the study as a whole: TRBV5-6, TRBV5-1 and TRBV20-1 belonged to a set of about five TRBV segments that were more frequent in patients than controls.

Libraries were made from TCR beta cDNA, and they carried unique molecular identifiers. TCRdb re-called the PCR reads through MiXCR, storing one row per CDR3 protein. Here the sample spans 600,000 to 700,000 distinct CDR3 sequences, about 60% being singletons. The specimen sequenced was blood. The receptors shown here come from a girl aged 2 to 10 with multiple sclerosis.

This chain uses TRBV11-2 with TRBJ1-2; D not resolved. This CDR3 comprises 15 residues. Germline V gives CDR1 SGHAT, CDR2 FQNNGV. V lost 0 bases and J lost 5, with 13 bases in between. The CDR3 nucleotides are TGTGCCAGCAGCTTAGATCCGGGGAACCCATATGGCTACACCTTC. The encoded protein is CASSLDPGNPYGYTF.

On this clonotype: One junction end does not reproduce the germline sequence, and a read error may be involved. V is TRBV20-1 and J is TRBJ2-7; tentative D call: TRBD2 (6 bases). Germline assignment: CDR1 DFQATT and CDR2 SNEGSKA (reference sequence). The CDR3 has 13 amino acids. The chain's CDR3 is CSAPGGGRGEQYF. Written as DNA, the CDR3 is TGCAGTGCTCCCGGCGGAGGGAGAGGCGAGCAATACTTC.

The chain links TRBV10-3 to TRBJ2-7; 7 positions agree with TRBD2. This CDR3 contains 15 residues. Germline V gene lookup returns CDR1 ENHRY and CDR2 SYGVKD. The V and J ends lost 2 bases and 5 bases, in that order; junction bases with no gene match: 9. The CDR3: CAISEGLVGNDEQYF. The CDR3 coding sequence is TGTGCCATCAGTGAGGGACTAGTGGGAAACGACGAGCAGTACTTC.

This clonotype was recorded once. V is TRBV3-1 and J is TRBJ2-5; D is perhaps TRBD1 or TRBD2 (5 bases each). CDR3 length equals 16 residues. Germline CDR1 reads LGHDT; CDR2 reads YNNKEL (reference sequence). Between the trimmed V and J ends, which lost 2 bases and 11 bases, there was a span of 24 bases. In DNA, the CDR3 is TGTGCCAGCAGCCAACTTTCAGGGACCGGCTACAATGAGCAGTACTTC. Its protein is CASSQLSGTGYNEQYF.